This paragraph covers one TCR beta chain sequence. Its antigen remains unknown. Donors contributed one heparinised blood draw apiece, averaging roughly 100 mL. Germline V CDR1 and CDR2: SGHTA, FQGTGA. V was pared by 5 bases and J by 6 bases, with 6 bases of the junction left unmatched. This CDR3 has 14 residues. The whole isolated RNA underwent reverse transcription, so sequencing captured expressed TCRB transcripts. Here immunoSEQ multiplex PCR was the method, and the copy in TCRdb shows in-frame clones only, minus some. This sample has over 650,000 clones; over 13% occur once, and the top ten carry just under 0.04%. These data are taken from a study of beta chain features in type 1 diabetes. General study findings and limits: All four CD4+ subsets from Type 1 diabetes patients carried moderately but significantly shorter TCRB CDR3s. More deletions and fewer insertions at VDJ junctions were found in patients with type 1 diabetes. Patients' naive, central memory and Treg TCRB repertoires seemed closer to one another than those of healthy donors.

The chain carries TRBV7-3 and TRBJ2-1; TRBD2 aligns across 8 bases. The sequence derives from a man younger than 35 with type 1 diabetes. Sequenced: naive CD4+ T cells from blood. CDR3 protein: CASSRGGPTNEQFF. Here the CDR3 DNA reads TGTGCCAGCAGCCGCGGGGGGCCCACCAATGAGCAGTTCTTC.